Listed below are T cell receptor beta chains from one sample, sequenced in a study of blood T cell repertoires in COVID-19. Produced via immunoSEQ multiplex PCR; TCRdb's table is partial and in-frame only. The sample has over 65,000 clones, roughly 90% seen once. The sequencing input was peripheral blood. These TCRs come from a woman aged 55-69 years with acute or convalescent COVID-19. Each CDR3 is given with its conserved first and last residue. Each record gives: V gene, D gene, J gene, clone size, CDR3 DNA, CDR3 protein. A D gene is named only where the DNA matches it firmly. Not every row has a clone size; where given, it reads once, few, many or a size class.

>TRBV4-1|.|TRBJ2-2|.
TGCGCCAGCAGCCAAATTAGCGCCGGGGAGCTGTTTTTT
CASSQISAGELFF
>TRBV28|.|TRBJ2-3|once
TGTGCCAGCAGTTTCTCCGGGGTGGCCACAGATACGCAGTATTTT
CASSFSGVATDTQYF
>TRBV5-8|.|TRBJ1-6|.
TGTGCCAGCAGCTTGGGGCAGGTGAACAATTCACCCCTCCACTTT
CASSLGQVNNSPLHF
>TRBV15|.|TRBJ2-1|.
TGTGCCACCAGCAACGCGGTAGACCTTTACAATGAGCAGTTCTTC
CATSNAVDLYNEQFF
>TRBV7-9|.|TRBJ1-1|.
TGTGCCAGCAGCTTTCGGGAAGACACAGTATTT
CASSFREDTVF
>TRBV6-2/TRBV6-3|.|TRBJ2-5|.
TGTGCCAGCAGTAACGGGGGTCATTCAGAGACCCAGTACTTC
CASSNGGHSETQYF
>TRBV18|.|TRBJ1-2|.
TGTGCCAGCTCACCGGTTGGCTCCAGCGCGAACTATGGCTACACCTTC
CASSPVGSSANYGYTF
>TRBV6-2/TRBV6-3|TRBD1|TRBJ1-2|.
TGTGCCAGCAGCTCAGGGGGACTCTATGGCTACACCTTC
CASSSGGLYGYTF
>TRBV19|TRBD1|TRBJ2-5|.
TGTGCCAGCTCGGACAGGGCTCAAGAGACCCAGTACTTC
CASSDRAQETQYF
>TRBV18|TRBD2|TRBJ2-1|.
TGTGCCAGCTCACAGCGGCGGGGGTACAATGAGCAGTTCTTC
CASSQRRGYNEQFF
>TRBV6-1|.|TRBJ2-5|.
TGTGCCAGCAGTGAACCCCCCGGGGGGCGGGGGGAGACCCAGTACTTC
CASSEPPGGRGETQYF
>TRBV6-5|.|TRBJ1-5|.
TGTGCCAGCAGGGGGGTGGGAGGGCCCCAGCATTTT
CASRGVGGPQHF
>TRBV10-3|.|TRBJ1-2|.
TGTGCCATCAGTGAGTCAGCAGGGAATAGCTATGGCTACACCTTC
CAISESAGNSYGYTF
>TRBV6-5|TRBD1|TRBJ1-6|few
TGTGCCAGCAGTTACTTCGGGACAGCTCTGAATTCACCCCTCCACTTT
CASSYFGTALNSPLHF
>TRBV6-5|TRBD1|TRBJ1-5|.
TGTGCCAGCAGTTCAGGGGGCGGAGCCTTCAATCAGCCCCAGCATTTT
CASSSGGGAFNQPQHF
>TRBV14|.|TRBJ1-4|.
TGTGCCAGCAGCCAAATGAGCTCTGCAACTAATGAAAAACTGTTTTTT
CASSQMSSATNEKLFF
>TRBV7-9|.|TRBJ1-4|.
TGTGCCAGCGGGATATCGGGGGAAAAACTGTTTTTT
CASGISGEKLFF
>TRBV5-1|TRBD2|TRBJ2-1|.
TGCGCCAGCACGCCTACTAGCGGGGCCTACAATGAGCAGTTCTTC
CASTPTSGAYNEQFF
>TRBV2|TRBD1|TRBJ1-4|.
TGTGCCAGCAGTGAGGTTTCGGGACAGTATAATGAAAAACTGTTTTTT
CASSEVSGQYNEKLFF
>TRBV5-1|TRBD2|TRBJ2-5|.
TGCGCCAGCAAGGAAAGCGGGGCGGGTCTTGGAGAGACCCAGTACTTC
CASKESGAGLGETQYF
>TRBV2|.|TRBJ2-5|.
TGTGCCAGCACTTCCGACGTGGCAGGAGGAGAGACCCAGTACTTC
CASTSDVAGGETQYF
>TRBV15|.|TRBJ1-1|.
TGTGCCACCAGCAGAGTGGCGGAGAACACTGAAGCTTTCTTT
CATSRVAENTEAFF
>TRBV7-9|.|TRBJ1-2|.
TGTGCCAGCAGCTTGGGGGGACGAGGCTACACCTTC
CASSLGGRGYTF
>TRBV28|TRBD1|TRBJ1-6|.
TGTGCCAGCAGCCAAATGACAGGGCCTTCTTCACCCCTCCACTTT
CASSQMTGPSSPLHF
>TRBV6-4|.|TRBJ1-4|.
TGTGCCAGCAGTGCGGACATGGGGTTCGGGGAAAAACTGTTTTTT
CASSADMGFGEKLFF
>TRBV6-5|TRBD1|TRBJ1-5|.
TGTGCCAGCAGTCCGACAGGGGCTGGTCAGCCCCAGCATTTT
CASSPTGAGQPQHF
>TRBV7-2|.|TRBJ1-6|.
TGTGCCAGCAAGATCGGGGGATCACCCCTCCACTTT
CASKIGGSPLHF
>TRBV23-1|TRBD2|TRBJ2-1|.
TGCGCCAGCAGGGGGGGGGAAAATGAGCAGTTCTTC
CASRGGENEQFF
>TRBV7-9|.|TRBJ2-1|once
TGTGCCAGCAGCTTAACAGGAATGATTTCAAATGAGCAGTTCTTC
CASSLTGMISNEQFF
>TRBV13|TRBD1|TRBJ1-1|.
TGTGCCAGTTCGGACAGGGGGCTTGGCACTGAAGCTTTCTTT
CASSDRGLGTEAFF
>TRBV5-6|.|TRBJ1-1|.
TGTGCCAGCAGCTTGCCGGGGGATTTGACTGAAGCTTTCTTT
CASSLPGDLTEAFF
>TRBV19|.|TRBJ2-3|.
TGTGCCAGTAGTATAGATCTATTGTCCTCCATCGCATATACGCAGTATTTT
CASSIDLLSSIAYTQYF
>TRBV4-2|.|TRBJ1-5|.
TGTGCCAGCAGCCAAGACGGGAATAGCAATCAGCCCCAGCATTTT
CASSQDGNSNQPQHF
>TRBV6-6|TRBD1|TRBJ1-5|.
TGTGCCAGCAGTTACTCGCCGGGACAGGGGCATCAGCCCCAGCATTTT
CASSYSPGQGHQPQHF
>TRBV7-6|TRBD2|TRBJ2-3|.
TGTGCCAGCAGCTCGGGAGAGGTAGCGGGGGATACCAACACAGATACGCAGTATTTT
CASSSGEVAGDTNTDTQYF
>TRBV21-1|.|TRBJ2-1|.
TGTGCCAGAGGAGGGGGGACAGGGGGCTTGAGCTCCTACAATGAGCAGTTCTTC
CARGGGTGGLSSYNEQFF
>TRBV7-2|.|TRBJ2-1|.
TGTGCCAGCAGCCAAGACAGTTTTGGGACCTACAATGAGCAGTTCTTC
CASSQDSFGTYNEQFF
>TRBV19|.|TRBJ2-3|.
TGTGCCAGTGAAGAAGGGGGGGGCACAGATACGCAGTATTTT
CASEEGGGTDTQYF
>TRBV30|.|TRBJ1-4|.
TGTGCCTGGAGTGCGAACAGTAATGAAAAACTGTTTTTT
CAWSANSNEKLFF
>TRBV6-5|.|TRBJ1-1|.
TGTGCCAGCAGTTCTGTGGGGGCCACTGAAGCTTTCTTT
CASSSVGATEAFF
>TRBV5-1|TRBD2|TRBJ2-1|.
TGCGCCAGCAGCCCAGGACTAGCGGCTTACAATGAGCAGTTCTTC
CASSPGLAAYNEQFF
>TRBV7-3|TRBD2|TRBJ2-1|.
TGTGCCAGCAGCTTAGGGGGACTAGCGGGAGGGCGCCCCGGCGGGCAGTTCTTC
CASSLGGLAGGRPGGQFF
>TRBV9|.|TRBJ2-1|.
TGTGCCAGCAGCGCAAGCCATTTTAATGAGCAGTTCTTC
CASSASHFNEQFF
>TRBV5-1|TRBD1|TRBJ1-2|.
TGCGCCAGCAGCTCCTCCCCGACAGGGAACTATGGCTACACCTTC
CASSSSPTGNYGYTF
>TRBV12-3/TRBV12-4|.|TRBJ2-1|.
TGTGCCAGCAGCCGGGTGAATGAGCAGTTCTTC
CASSRVNEQFF
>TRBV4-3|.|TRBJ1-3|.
TGCGCCAGCAGCCAACTAACAGGGAGTGGAAACACCATATATTTT
CASSQLTGSGNTIYF
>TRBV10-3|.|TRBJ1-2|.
TGTGCCATCAGTGTTAGCCCGATAAGAGCTAACTATGGCTACACCTTC
CAISVSPIRANYGYTF
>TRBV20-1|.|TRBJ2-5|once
TGCAGTGCTAGTCTGGCCCAATCCCAAGAGACCCAGTACTTC
CSASLAQSQETQYF